Listed here are 21 T cell receptor beta chains from one sample, sequenced in a study of blood T cell repertoires in COVID-19 (TCRdb year 2020). Libraries came from the immunoSEQ multiplex PCR assay. The table was pulled from immuneACCESS by TCRdb, which kept in-frame rearrangements only. Such tables lose some clones; where checked, under half of the loss comes from unresolved V genes, and the rest has no known cause. This sample holds hundreds of thousands of clones; more than 70% were observed only once. Together, the top ten hold 1.2% of the sample. The sequenced material came from peripheral blood. All receptors derive from a middle-aged man with acute or convalescent COVID-19.

This sequence joins TRBV10-3 and TRBJ1-2; 7 bases fit TRBD1. This CDR3 region has 14 residues. V lost 5 bases, J lost 7 bases, and 10 bases stayed unmatched. From germline, CDR1 is ENHRY and CDR2 SYGVKD. CDR3 amino acids: CAISPDRVFSGYTF. The CDR3 DNA is TGTGCCATCAGTCCAGACAGGGTATTCTCTGGCTACACCTTC.

The rearrangement uses TRBV10-2 and TRBJ1-1; D is ambiguous. Germline V gene lookup returns CDR1 WSHSY and CDR2 SAAADI. This CDR3 contains 12 residues. V dropped 7 bases and J dropped 2 bases, with 8 bases sitting between them. The CDR3 sequence is CASTGFNTEAFF. CDR3 in DNA: TGCGCCAGCACCGGTTTCAACACTGAAGCTTTCTTT.

The chain employs TRBV4-1 and TRBJ1-4, with D uncertain. Germline CDR1 MGHRA, CDR2 YSYEKL. V gave up 3 bases and J gave up 4 bases, with 15 bases separating them. The CDR3 has 16 amino acids. The CDR3 here is CASSQPREVDNEKLFF. The CDR3 DNA reads TGCGCCAGCAGCCAGCCACGGGAGGTGGATAATGAAAAACTGTTTTTT.

The V and J genes are TRBV11-2 and TRBJ1-2; D possibly corresponds to TRBD1 (5 bases). Trimming removed 2 bases from V and 0 bases from J, with 10 bases in between. CDR1 SGHAT and CDR2 FQNNGV come from the germline V gene. The CDR3 totals 15 residues. CDR3 loop: CASSLSGGPNYGYTF. The CDR3 DNA reads TGTGCCAGCAGCTTAAGCGGGGGACCTAACTATGGCTACACCTTC. The full variable domain, rest sourced from reference TRBV11-2 and TRBJ1-2, is EAGVAQSPRYKIIEKRQSVAFWCNPISGHATLYWYQQILGQGPKLLIQFQNNGVVDDSQLPKDRFSAERLKGVDSTLKIQPAKLEDSAVYLCASSLSGGPNYGYTFGSGTRLTVV.

The chain carries TRBV4-2 and TRBJ2-1, with D unclear. Between the trimmed V and J ends, which lost 1 base and 7 bases, there was a span of 11 bases. The CDR3 loop spans 14 amino acids. Germline values: CDR1 LGHNA, CDR2 YNFKEQ. CDR3 loop: CASSQGIASNEQFF. DNA for the CDR3: TGTGCCAGCAGCCAAGGGATCGCTAGTAATGAGCAGTTCTTC.

Only one count was recorded for this clone. The chain joins TRBV5-8 to TRBJ2-2; TRBD2 matches 14 bases. V shed 4 bases and J 7 bases; nucleotides not matched to a gene: 9. The germline V gene has CDR1 SGHTS and CDR2 YDEGEE. The CDR3 totals 17 residues. The CDR3 DNA reads as TGTGCCAGCAGCCTGGGACTAGCGGGGGATTTGGTCGGGGAGCTGTTTTTT. The encoded protein is CASSLGLAGDLVGELFF.

This chain uses TRBV6-5 with TRBJ1-1, with D maybe TRBD1 (5 bases). V gave up 5 bases and J gave up 1 base, with 5 bases separating them. Germline V gene lookup returns CDR1 MNHEY and CDR2 SVGAGI. The CDR3 is 12 amino acids. CDR3: CASSQGNTEAFF. The CDR3, as DNA: TGTGCCAGCAGTCAGGGGAACACTGAAGCTTTCTTT.

Note on this clone: This sample includes further DNA sequences coding for the same CDR3. The rearrangement uses TRBV2 and TRBJ1-2; D is unclear. The CDR3 is 12 residues long. Trimming left V 8 bases short and J 5 bases short, with 12 bases between. The germline gives CDR1 SNHLY, CDR2 FYNNEI. The CDR3 here is CASSVRDYGYTF. DNA of the CDR3: TGTGCCAGCTCAGTGCGGGATTATGGCTACACCTTC.

The chain couples TRBV7-2 to TRBJ2-5; 10 positions match TRBD1. This CDR3 is 16 amino acids long. V shed 2 bases and J 2 bases; nucleotides not matched to a gene: 5. CDR1 is SGHTA and CDR2 is FQGNSA in the germline V gene. This CDR3 reads CASSLIDRGRQETQYF. CDR3 sequence (DNA): TGTGCCAGCAGCTTAATTGACAGGGGGCGTCAAGAGACCCAGTACTTC.

CDR3 protein: CASSPGSGSEKLFF. CDR3 DNA sequence: TGTGCCAGCAGCCCGGGGAGCGGTAGTGAAAAACTGTTTTTT. The V and J genes are TRBV7-9 and TRBJ1-4; D unclear. V lost 5 bases and J 7 bases, leaving 14 bases between the germline ends. The CDR3 consists of 14 residues. CDR1 SEHNR and CDR2 FQNEAQ come from the germline V gene (reference sequence).

V is TRBV4-3 and J is TRBJ1-2; a possible D gene is TRBD1 (5 bases). The V end lost 0 bases, the J end lost 5 bases, and 10 bases lay between the germline ends. This CDR3 region has 14 residues. Germline assignment: CDR1 LGHNA and CDR2 YSLEER. This CDR3 is CASSQDPGGYGYTF. The CDR3 nucleotides read TGCGCCAGCAGCCAAGATCCGGGGGGTTATGGCTACACCTTC.

The table lists this clone with many counts. The V gene is TRBV20-1, the J gene TRBJ2-5; no definite D call. This CDR3 is 14 amino acids long. Trimming shortened V by 3 bases and J by 3 bases, and 14 bases separated the two germline ends. Looked up from germline, CDR1 is DFQATT and CDR2 is SNEGSKA (reference sequence). CDR3 region: CSASFWAQKETQYF. DNA of the CDR3: TGCAGTGCTAGTTTTTGGGCACAAAAAGAGACCCAGTACTTC.

The J gene is TRBJ1-1, the V gene TRBV10-3; TRBD1 matches 8 bases. The CDR3 contains 15 residues. With 3 bases clipped from V and 0 bases from J, the junction kept 3 bases outside the gene matches. Per the germline V gene, CDR1 is ENHRY and CDR2 is SYGVKD. In nucleotides, the CDR3 is TGTGCCATCAGTGACACAGGGGGACTGAACACTGAAGCTTTCTTT. Translating gives CAISDTGGLNTEAFF.

This chain connects TRBV5-1 to TRBJ1-1; 8 bases align to TRBD1. The CDR3 length is 15 residues. V lost 4 bases and J lost 5; bases outside the gene matches: 10. CDR1 SGHRS and CDR2 YFSETQ come from the germline V gene. CDR3 protein: CASSPRQGRATEAFF. The CDR3 DNA sequence: TGCGCCAGCAGCCCCAGACAGGGGAGGGCTACTGAAGCTTTCTTT.

V is TRBV5-1 and J is TRBJ1-4; the match to TRBD1 covers 7 bases. Unmatched junction bases numbered 8, after V lost 4 bases and J lost 2 bases. This CDR3 has 16 amino acids. Looked up from germline, CDR1 is SGHRS and CDR2 is YFSETQ. The CDR3 region has the DNA TGCGCCAGCAGCAAACAACCGGGACAGACTAATGAAAAACTGTTTTTT. This encodes CASSKQPGQTNEKLFF. The full variable domain, its missing parts supplied by reference TRBV5-1 and TRBJ1-4, is KAGVTQTPRYLIKTRGQQVTLSCSPISGHRSVSWYQQTPGQGLQFLFEYFSETQRNKGNFPGRFSGRQFSNSRSEMNVSTLELGDSALYLCASSKQPGQTNEKLFFGSGTQLSVL.

The rearrangement uses TRBV6-5 and TRBJ1-1; D perhaps matches TRBD1 (5 bases). Germline CDR1 reads MNHEY; CDR2 reads SVGAGI. CDR3 length: 14 amino acids. With 4 bases removed from V and 5 bases from J, the gap between germline ends came to 14 bases. CDR3 DNA: TGTGCCAGCAGTTTCCAAGGGGAGGGGACTGAAGCTTTCTTT. Protein product: CASSFQGEGTEAFF.

The genes are TRBV7-2 and TRBJ2-1, with TRBD2 matching over 11 bases. Unmatched junction bases numbered 7, after V lost 7 bases and J lost 8 bases. The CDR3 length is 14 residues. Germline CDR1 SGHTA, CDR2 FQGNSA. The CDR3 bases are TGTGCCAGCACCGTTAGCGGGGGGGTGCATGAGCAGTTCTTC. Protein sequence: CASTVSGGVHEQFF.

This clone has a single count. V usage is TRBV7-2 and J usage is TRBJ1-5; 7 bases align to TRBD1. The germline CDR1 and CDR2 sequences are SGHTA and FQGNSA. The CDR3 covers 14 residues. V trimming: 5 bases; J trimming: 9 bases; junction bases outside the gene matches: 10. Written as DNA, the CDR3 is TGTGCCAGCAGCGCGACTTACAGGGGCAGGCCCCAGCATTTT. The encoded protein is CASSATYRGRPQHF.

The chain joins TRBV4-2 to TRBJ1-1, with D tentatively TRBD1 (5 bases). CDR1 is LGHNA and CDR2 is YNFKEQ in the germline V gene. The V and J ends lost 1 base and 3 bases respectively, with 6 bases between them. This CDR3 is built from 13 residues. The CDR3 loop is CASSQGQYTEAFF. CDR3 coding DNA: TGTGCCAGCAGCCAAGGACAGTACACTGAAGCTTTCTTT.

This clone was picked up one time. The V gene is TRBV25-1, the J gene TRBJ1-6, with no clear D. The CDR3 consists of 16 residues. V lost 0 bases and J 7 bases, leaving 13 bases between the germline ends. Germline-derived CDR1 and CDR2 are MGHDK and SYGVNS. DNA for the CDR3: TGTGCCAGCAGTGAATATGGAGGCAGTCCGAATTCACCCCTCCACTTT. This encodes CASSEYGGSPNSPLHF.

The rearrangement uses TRBV10-3 and TRBJ1-4; 11 bases map to TRBD1. The CDR3 has 14 residues. The V and J ends lost 3 bases and 7 bases, in that order; junction bases with no gene match: 1. The germline CDR1 and CDR2 sequences are ENHRY and SYGVKD. The CDR3 loop reads CAISEGTGGEKLFF. CDR3 bases: TGTGCCATCAGTGAAGGGACAGGGGGTGAAAAACTGTTTTTT.